A single sample is the source of the 17 T cell receptor beta chains below, sequenced in a study of T-cell reconstitution after alpha-beta-depleted transplantation in children. Unique molecular identifiers were built into the TCRbeta library. TCRdb re-derived calls from the PCR reads in MiXCR, one entry per CDR3 protein. The sample lists roughly 200,000 distinct CDR3 sequences, approximately 6.9% seen once, with about 5.9% in the top ten. The sequences come from PBMCs, collected before TCRalphabeta/CD19-depleted stem cell transplant. These receptors were taken from a boy younger than 10 with acute lymphoblastic leukemia, due to receive a stem cell transplant.

This clonotype was seen only a few times. J is TRBJ1-3 and V is TRBV12-3 or TRBV12-4, with D perhaps matching TRBD1 (5 bases). The CDR3 is made up of 15 amino acids. V was clipped by 4 bases and J by 5 bases, with 15 bases between them. CDR3 sequence (DNA): TGTGCCAGCAGTTCGGAGGGGAGGGGACGAAACACCATATATTTT. It translates to CASSSEGRGRNTIYF.

The chain carries TRBV20-1 and TRBJ2-6, with TRBD1 identical over 12 bases. This CDR3 comprises 18 residues. CDR1 and CDR2 from the germline V gene are DFQATT and SNEGSKA (reference sequence). V lost 5 bases and J lost 0; bases outside the gene matches: 8. The CDR3 loop reads CSAAGRDRGPSGANVLTF. The CDR3 nucleotides read TGCAGTGCTGCCGGACGGGACAGGGGGCCCTCTGGGGCCAACGTCCTGACTTTC.

The gene calls are TRBV20-1 and TRBJ2-1; unclear D gene. V lost 0 bases and J lost 6, with 12 bases in between. The length of the CDR3 is 14 residues. Germline assignment: CDR1 DFQATT and CDR2 SNEGSKA (reference sequence). The CDR3 reads CSARDGNKGNEQFF. CDR3 DNA: TGCAGTGCTAGAGATGGGAACAAAGGCAATGAGCAGTTCTTC.

The chain joins TRBV7-9 to TRBJ2-5; 8 bases match TRBD1. V lost 5 bases and J lost 6; bases outside the gene matches: 8. The CDR3 consists of 14 residues. Germline CDR1 SEHNR, CDR2 FQNEAQ (reference sequence). The CDR3 bases are TGTGCCAGCAGCCCGGGACAGGCCATCCAGACCCAGTACTTC. It encodes CASSPGQAIQTQYF.

This clonotype was found many times. The chain combines TRBV29-1 with TRBJ2-3; D is undetermined. The CDR3 is 13 residues long. Germline V lookup: CDR1 SQVTM, CDR2 ANQGSEA. The V end was cut by 7 bases, the J end by 6 bases, with 17 bases between. This CDR3 is CSARLNADDTQYF. The CDR3 coding sequence is TGCAGCGCGCGCCTTAACGCAGATGATACGCAGTATTTT.

This clonotype was seen more than once but under ten times. V and J are TRBV20-1 and TRBJ2-7, with D perhaps assigned TRBD1 or TRBD2 (5 bases each). The CDR3 spans 15 residues. V was pared by 1 base and J by 3 bases, with 16 bases between. Germline loops: CDR1 DFQATT, CDR2 SNEGSKA (reference sequence). The CDR3 DNA reads as TGCAGTGCTAGAGGCAACCCTCGGGGCTTCTACGAGCAGTACTTC. It is translated as CSARGNPRGFYEQYF.

There are many counts of this clonotype. The chain couples TRBV28 to TRBJ2-5; no clear D gene. V was trimmed by 6 bases and J by 5 bases, leaving 16 bases between them. CDR1 and CDR2 (germline): MDHEN, SYDVKM. This CDR3 is built from 14 residues. For the CDR3, the DNA is TGTGCCAGCAGCCGCTCCCTAGGTTTTGAGACCCAGTACTTC. This translates into CASSRSLGFETQYF.

This clonotype has ten or more counts. The rearrangement joins TRBV11-2 to TRBJ2-1; D remains ambiguous. The CDR3 runs to 15 residues. In germline, CDR1 is SGHAT, CDR2 FQNNGV. V was trimmed by 4 bases and J by 0 bases, leaving 10 bases between them. The CDR3 region is CASSSGLSSYNEQFF. As DNA, the CDR3 is TGTGCCAGCAGCTCGGGTTTGAGCTCCTACAATGAGCAGTTCTTC.

This clonotype was detected ten times or more. The chain employs TRBV9 and TRBJ2-5; no clear D. The germline V gene encodes CDR1 SGDLS and CDR2 YYNGEE. V was trimmed by 0 bases and J by 9 bases, leaving 21 bases between them. This CDR3 spans 16 amino acids. The CDR3 DNA reads TGTGCCAGCAGCGTAGGCGGCGCACCAACCAATACGGCCCAGTACTTC. It encodes CASSVGGAPTNTAQYF.

This clonotype was counted at least ten times. The chain couples TRBV9 to TRBJ2-2, with a possible D match to TRBD2 (5 bases). The length of the CDR3 is 14 residues. V was pared by 4 bases and J by 7 bases, with 14 bases between. From germline, CDR1 is SGDLS and CDR2 YYNGEE. CDR3 region: CASSPRSAGGELFF. In nucleotides, the CDR3 is TGTGCCAGCAGCCCCCGGTCGGCGGGCGGGGAGCTGTTTTTT.

This clonotype was detected many times. The CDR3 bases are TGTGCCAGCAGTTTCCACAGCACCAGCACAGATACGCAGTATTTT. The encoded protein is CASSFHSTSTDTQYF. The chain employs TRBV28 and TRBJ2-3; D remains unclear. Germline values: CDR1 MDHEN, CDR2 SYDVKM. This CDR3 contains 15 residues. Trimming took 3 bases from V and 0 from J, leaving 10 bases between them.

The table lists this clonotype with many counts. The rearrangement links TRBV20-1 to TRBJ1-2; the D gene is possibly TRBD1 (5 bases). Trimming pared 0 bases from V and 2 bases from J, leaving 7 bases between. From germline, CDR1 is DFQATT and CDR2 SNEGSKA (reference sequence). The CDR3 length is 13 residues. CDR3 DNA sequence: TGCAGTGCTAGAGAGACAGAGAACTATGGCTACACCTTC. It yields the protein CSARETENYGYTF.

The chain recombines TRBV15 with TRBJ2-1; D may be TRBD2 (5 bases). Germline-derived CDR1 and CDR2 are LNHNV and YYDKDF (reference sequence). The CDR3 is made up of 13 amino acids. V was shortened by 0 bases and J by 8 bases, with 8 bases between the two germline ends. This CDR3 is CATSRDVRDEQFF. DNA of the CDR3: TGTGCCACCAGCAGAGACGTGAGGGATGAGCAGTTCTTC.

There are many counts of this clonotype. The J gene is TRBJ2-3, the V gene TRBV5-1, with no clear D. The CDR3 has 15 residues. Trimming left V 7 bases short and J 3 bases short, with 18 bases between. Germline CDR1 reads SGHRS; CDR2 reads YFSETQ. CDR3 protein: CASSLRNIPTDTQYF. In nucleotides, the CDR3 is TGCGCCAGCTCCCTGAGGAACATACCAACAGATACGCAGTATTTT.

The table lists this clonotype with a few counts. The chain recombines TRBV20-1 with TRBJ1-2; 8 bases line up with TRBD1. V lost 3 bases, J lost 8 bases, and 17 bases stayed unmatched. The germline V gene has CDR1 DFQATT and CDR2 SNEGSKA (reference sequence). The CDR3 has 16 amino acids. CDR3 residues: CSASHPRGRGREGYTF. For the CDR3, the DNA is TGCAGTGCTAGCCATCCACGGGGCAGGGGGCGGGAAGGCTACACCTTC.

In its sample, this clonotype was seen many times. The chain joins TRBV29-1 to TRBJ2-1, with 9 bases matching TRBD2. The CDR3 runs 17 residues. The trim removed 4 bases at V and 0 bases at J, leaving 10 bases unmatched. Germline V gene data show CDR1 as SQVTM and CDR2 as ANQGSEA. This CDR3 reads CSVGGQRGAFSYNEQFF. The CDR3, as DNA: TGCAGCGTTGGGGGCCAGCGGGGGGCTTTCTCCTACAATGAGCAGTTCTTC.

Ten or more counts support this clonotype. The genes are TRBV7-9 and TRBJ2-7, with D maybe TRBD2 (5 bases). The V end was cut by 1 base, the J end by 6 bases, with 10 bases between. CDR1 and CDR2 (germline): SEHNR, FQNEAQ (reference sequence). The length of the CDR3 is 13 residues. The CDR3 spells CASSLESAGEQYF. The CDR3 DNA reads as TGTGCCAGCAGCTTAGAGTCGGCGGGCGAGCAGTACTTC.